This TCR beta chain was identified in a study of molecular identifiers for immune sequencing clone quantification. General observations from the study: Reportedly, one cell's Jurkat TCR RNA was detected within 1,100,000 naive CD8 cells.

From the PCR reads, TCRdb called clonotypes with MiXCR, one entry per CDR3 protein. The data contain approximately 630,000 distinct CDR3 sequences, roughly 23% of them seen just once; the ten biggest clones take up 0.7% to 0.95%. The CDR3 loop spans 15 amino acids. CDR1 is SGHTA, CDR2 FQGTGA, per germline. V gave up 5 bases and J gave up 0 bases, with 11 bases separating them. Sorting was used to obtain naive CD8 T cells (CD8+CD4-CCR7+CD45RA+). The sample holds many counts of this clonotype. What it binds is unknown. V is TRBV7-3 and J is TRBJ1-3; no reliable D call. The sample taken for sequencing was naive CD8+ T cells from blood, with Jurkat cell RNA spiked in. As to subset: FACS-sorted CD8+CD4-CCR7+CD45RA+ naive T cells. The origin of this receptor is a human donor in good health. Some libraries in this study had Jurkat cell RNA spiked in. The CDR3 protein is CASSPSGDSGNTIYF. CDR3 coding DNA: TGTGCCAGCAGCCCGTCTGGCGACTCTGGAAACACCATATATTTT.